Listed below are T cell receptor beta chains from one sample, sequenced in a study of a mutant IDH1 vaccine in newly diagnosed glioma. Their recognized antigens are unknown. Assay used: immunoSEQ multiplex PCR; TCRdb lists only in-frame clones, some missing. In the table there are over 30,000 clones, about 93% of which are singletons. This sample comprised PBMCs, obtained from a glioma patient whose treatment included an IDH1 peptide vaccine. Receptor source: a woman aged 40 to 55 with glioma. CDR3s include the opening cysteine and the closing phenylalanine or tryptophan. D genes are given only for firm matches. Some rows mark clone size as missing; the rest say once, few, many or name a class of expanded clone.

.	TRBD2	TRBV2	TRBJ2-2	CASSVRTSPAAGELFF	TGTGCCAGCAGTGTTCGGACTAGTCCCGCGGCCGGGGAGCTGTTTTTT
.	TRBD2	TRBV5-1	TRBJ2-7	CASSFASGSYEQYF	TGCGCCAGCAGCTTTGCTAGCGGGAGTTACGAGCAGTACTTC
.	.	TRBV7-9	TRBJ2-2	CASSTSGTLGELFF	TGTGCCAGCAGCACGTCCGGGACCCTCGGGGAGCTGTTTTTT
.	TRBD1	TRBV4-3	TRBJ1-5	CASSQDPWTGHGSNQPQHF	TGCGCCAGCAGCCAAGATCCCTGGACAGGGCATGGGAGCAATCAGCCCCAGCATTTT
.	.	TRBV14	TRBJ1-2	CASSQVPGGGYTF	TGTGCCAGCAGCCAAGTCCCGGGAGGCGGCTACACCTTC
.	.	TRBV2	TRBJ1-5	CASSERGGGQPQHF	TGTGCCAGCAGTGAAAGGGGAGGGGGTCAGCCCCAGCATTTT
.	.	TRBV6-1	TRBJ2-5	CASSEGELQERTQYF	TGTGCCAGCAGTGAAGGGGAACTACAAGAGCGGACCCAGTACTTC
.	TRBD1	TRBV7-9	TRBJ1-5	CASSGTGREESNQPQHF	TGTGCCAGCAGCGGGACAGGGAGGGAGGAGAGCAATCAGCCCCAGCATTTT
.	.	TRBV6-6	TRBJ2-7	CASTTRSTEQYF	TGTGCCAGCACCACGCGGTCCACCGAGCAGTACTTC
.	.	TRBV6-1	TRBJ1-1	CASIIRGGTEAFF	TGTGCCAGCATCATTAGGGGGGGCACTGAAGCTTTCTTT
.	TRBD2	TRBV4-1	TRBJ2-5	CASSVASGGQETQYF	TGCGCCAGCAGCGTGGCTAGCGGGGGTCAAGAGACCCAGTACTTC
.	.	TRBV5-6	TRBJ1-1	CASSRDSYEAFF	TGTGCCAGCAGCCGTGACAGCTACGAAGCTTTCTTT
.	.	TRBV20-1	TRBJ2-7	CSAWDIREQYF	TGCAGTGCTTGGGACATTCGCGAGCAGTACTTC
.	TRBD1	TRBV6-5	TRBJ1-2	CASSYVTGTGHYGYTF	TGTGCCAGCAGTTACGTGACAGGGACGGGGCACTATGGCTACACCTTC
.	.	TRBV30	TRBJ1-5	CAWSKTGALPQPQHF	TGTGCCTGGAGTAAAACGGGGGCGCTCCCCCAGCCCCAGCATTTT
.	.	TRBV13	TRBJ2-7	CASSFGSETYEQYF	TGTGCCAGCAGCTTCGGATCAGAGACCTACGAGCAGTACTTC
.	.	TRBV18	TRBJ1-4	CASSPPTRVNEKLFF	TGTGCCAGCTCACCACCAACAAGGGTTAATGAAAAACTGTTTTTT
.	.	TRBV6-5	TRBJ1-2	CASSSAAGRVYGYTF	TGTGCCAGCAGTAGCGCGGCCGGGAGGGTCTATGGCTACACCTTC
.	.	TRBV6-1	TRBJ1-1	CASIGDTEAFF	TGTGCCAGCATAGGGGACACTGAAGCTTTCTTT
once	.	TRBV5-1	TRBJ2-3	CASSLWGQRTDTQYF	TGCGCCAGCAGCTTGTGGGGACAAAGGACAGATACGCAGTATTTT
once	.	TRBV5-1	TRBJ1-1	CASSLERNTEAFF	TGCGCCAGCAGCTTGGAAAGGAACACTGAAGCTTTCTTT
.	TRBD2	TRBV5-1	TRBJ2-2	CASSLGAGGPAGELFF	TGCGCCAGCAGCTTGGGAGCGGGAGGGCCCGCCGGGGAGCTGTTTTTT
.	.	TRBV5-1	TRBJ1-1	CASSFIMNTEAFF	TGCGCCAGCAGCTTCATTATGAACACTGAAGCTTTCTTT
.	TRBD1	TRBV19	TRBJ2-7	CASSMGTGFNEQYF	TGTGCCAGTAGTATGGGGACAGGGTTTAACGAGCAGTACTTC
.	.	TRBV27	TRBJ1-1	CASSLGYMNTEAFF	TGTGCCAGCAGTTTAGGATACATGAACACTGAAGCTTTCTTT
.	TRBD1	TRBV5-1	TRBJ1-1	CASSLGGQGNTEAFF	TGCGCCAGCAGCTTGGGCGGACAGGGGAACACTGAAGCTTTCTTT
.	.	TRBV4-1	TRBJ1-1	CASSQFPRDEAEAFF	TGCGCCAGCAGCCAATTTCCCAGGGATGAGGCTGAAGCTTTCTTT
.	TRBD2	TRBV11-2	TRBJ2-3	CASSLDLVAGYDTDTQYF	TGTGCCAGCAGCTTAGATTTAGTAGCGGGGTATGACACAGATACGCAGTATTTT
.	.	TRBV28	TRBJ1-1	CASSFLKGGGTEAFF	TGTGCCAGCAGTTTCCTTAAGGGCGGGGGCACTGAAGCTTTCTTT
.	.	TRBV13	TRBJ2-7	CASSLDRGYEQYF	TGTGCCAGCAGCTTAGACCGAGGTTACGAGCAGTACTTC
.	TRBD1	TRBV4-3	TRBJ1-5	CASSTGVGQPQHF	TGCGCCAGCTCTACAGGGGTTGGTCAGCCCCAGCATTTT
few	.	TRBV29-1	TRBJ1-5	CSVATGSHQPQHF	TGCAGCGTTGCAACAGGGTCCCATCAGCCCCAGCATTTT
.	.	TRBV15	TRBJ2-7	CATSREARAPGRFEQYF	TGTGCCACCAGCAGGGAGGCCCGGGCGCCTGGTAGGTTCGAGCAGTACTTC
.	.	TRBV5-1	TRBJ1-2	CASSLGGQRHYGYTF	TGCGCCAGCAGCTTGGGAGGACAGAGACACTATGGCTACACCTTC
.	.	TRBV12-5	TRBJ2-2	CASGLPQGTGELFF	TGTGCTAGTGGTTTGCCACAGGGAACCGGGGAGCTGTTTTTT